This T cell receptor (beta chain) was recorded in a study of shared clonotypes between healthy human individuals. CDR3 length equals 15 residues. V was trimmed by 1 base and J by 6 bases, leaving 15 bases between them. Per the germline V gene, CDR1 is MDHEN and CDR2 is SYDVKM. Some clones are missing from TCRdb's copy, which holds only in-frame ones; the method was immunoSEQ multiplex PCR. The data show around 2.5 million clones, 93% seen once. The TCR sequence derives from a man aged 18 to 35 in good health. Some clones in this sample may be carry-over from other donors' samples. Sequencing was performed on naive CD4+ T cells from PBMCs. Noted subset: CD45RA+ positively selected. The J gene is TRBJ1-1, the V gene TRBV28; TRBD1 is a possible D gene (5 bases). CDR3 nucleotides: TGTGCCAGCAGTTTATATGGCAGGGCTTGGGCTGAAGCTTTCTTT. It translates to CASSLYGRAWAEAFF.